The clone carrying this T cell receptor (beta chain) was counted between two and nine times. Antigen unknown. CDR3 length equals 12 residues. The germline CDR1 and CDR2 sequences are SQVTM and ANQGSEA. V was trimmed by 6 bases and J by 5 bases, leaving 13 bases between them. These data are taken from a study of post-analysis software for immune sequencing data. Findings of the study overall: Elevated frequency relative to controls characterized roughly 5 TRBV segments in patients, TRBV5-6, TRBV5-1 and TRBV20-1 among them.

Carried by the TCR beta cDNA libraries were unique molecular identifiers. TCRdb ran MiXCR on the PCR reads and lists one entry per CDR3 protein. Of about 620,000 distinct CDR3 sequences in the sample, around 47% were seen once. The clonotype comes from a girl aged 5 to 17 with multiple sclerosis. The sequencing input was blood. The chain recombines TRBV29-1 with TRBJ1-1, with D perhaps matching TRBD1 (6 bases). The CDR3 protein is CSVSRQVTEAFF. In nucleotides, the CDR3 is TGCAGCGTCTCCAGACAGGTAACTGAAGCTTTCTTT. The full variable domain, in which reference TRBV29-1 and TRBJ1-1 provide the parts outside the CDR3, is SAVISQKPSRDICQRGTSLTIQCQVDSQVTMMFWYRQQPGQSLTLIATANQGSEATYESGFVIDKFPISRPNLTFSTLTVSNMSPEDSSIYLCSVSRQVTEAFFGQGTRLTVV.